Shown below are 5 T cell receptor beta chains from a single sample sequenced in a study of blood T cell repertoires in COVID-19. Some clones are missing from TCRdb's copy, which holds only in-frame ones; the method was immunoSEQ multiplex PCR. The top ten hold under 3.5% of the sample, which has 90,000 to 120,000 clones, 65% to 90% seen once. The sequencing input was PBMCs or T cells enriched from blood (not recorded which). Every receptor here comes from a woman aged 45-65 years who had recovered from COVID-19.

The rearrangement uses TRBV6-5 and TRBJ2-7; tentatively, D is TRBD1 (7 bases). The germline V gene encodes CDR1 MNHEY and CDR2 SVGAGI. The CDR3 is 14 residues long. The ends were cut back, 6 bases at V and 4 bases at J, with 16 bases in the middle. Here the CDR3 reads CASRIPGGRYEQYF. The CDR3 DNA reads as TGTGCCAGCAGGATTCCAGGGGGGCGATACGAGCAGTACTTC.

This clone was detected a few times. The chain joins TRBV5-1 to TRBJ1-3, with a tentative D call TRBD1 (5 bases). The CDR3 runs to 15 residues. V lost 4 bases and J lost 0, with 11 bases in between. The germline gives CDR1 SGHRS, CDR2 YFSETQ. CDR3 nucleotide sequence: TGCGCCAGCAGCGCTACAGGTTTCTCTGGAAACACCATATATTTT. Protein sequence: CASSATGFSGNTIYF. The full variable domain, with the rest looked up from reference TRBV5-1 and TRBJ1-3, is KAGVTQTPRYLIKTRGQQVTLSCSPISGHRSVSWYQQTPGQGLQFLFEYFSETQRNKGNFPGRFSGRQFSNSRSEMNVSTLELGDSALYLCASSATGFSGNTIYFGEGSWLTVV.

The rearrangement links TRBV5-8 to TRBJ2-5, with a weak D call TRBD1 (6 bases). V lost 4 bases to trimming and J lost 1 base, with 14 bases between them. Germline CDR1 reads SGHTS; CDR2 reads YDEGEE. The CDR3 loop spans 15 amino acids. CDR3 residues: CASSKRQVTQETQYF. CDR3 in DNA: TGTGCCAGCAGCAAACGACAGGTCACCCAAGAGACCCAGTACTTC.

The chain combines TRBV6-5 with TRBJ2-5; 11 positions match TRBD1. The CDR3 length is 13 residues. Unmatched junction bases numbered 8, after V lost 8 bases and J lost 9 bases. Germline CDR1 and CDR2: MNHEY and SVGAGI. CDR3 residues: CASPRDRGSSQYF. The DNA for the CDR3 is TGTGCCAGCCCAAGGGACAGGGGGAGTTCCCAGTACTTC.

V and J are TRBV5-1 and TRBJ2-2; 7 nucleotides match TRBD1. Germline loops: CDR1 SGHRS, CDR2 YFSETQ. J gave up 6 bases and V 5 bases, and 4 bases lay outside the gene matches. There are 13 residues in the CDR3. In nucleotides, the CDR3 is TGCGCCAGCAGTCTGACAGGGTCCGGGGAGCTGTTTTTT. Its protein is CASSLTGSGELFF. Variable domain in full (rest from reference TRBV5-1 and TRBJ2-2): KAGVTQTPRYLIKTRGQQVTLSCSPISGHRSVSWYQQTPGQGLQFLFEYFSETQRNKGNFPGRFSGRQFSNSRSEMNVSTLELGDSALYLCASSLTGSGELFFGEGSRLTVL.